This entry describes one T cell receptor beta chain. What it binds is unknown. TCRdb re-called the 5' RACE reads and shows each CDR3 protein once, DNA omitted. The listing contains 140,000 to 150,000 distinct CDR3 sequences. These data come from a study of monozygotic twins with inflammatory bowel disease. Study findings and constraints: Part of the variability in patient repertoires may have come from differing immunosuppressive treatments.

The origin of this receptor is a human donor with ulcerative colitis or Crohn's disease, or a healthy co-twin of an affected twin (not recorded which). Input material: blood.

The CDR3 region is CASSLAPGWDRLPHSPLHF. The chain employs TRBV5-1 and TRBJ1-6; lacking DNA, the TRBD1 call made by TCRdb goes unchecked. This CDR3 spans 19 amino acids. Germline values: CDR1 SGHRS, CDR2 YFSETQ.